Each of the 17 T cell receptor beta chains below was sequenced from the same sample in a study of a mutant IDH1 vaccine in newly diagnosed glioma. Some clones are missing from TCRdb's copy, which holds only in-frame ones; the method was immunoSEQ multiplex PCR. The table includes roughly 86,000 clones, around 92% detected once. No antigen is known for these receptors. The time point was: week 47, end of study. It was 300 ug of mutant IDH1 20-mer peptide that made up each vaccine dose, given with topical imiquimod. Specimen: PBMCs, collected from a glioma patient whose treatment included an IDH1 peptide vaccine. These receptors originate from a woman aged 45-65 years with glioma.

This chain uses TRBV6-6 with TRBJ2-5; no reliable D call. V shed 4 bases and J shed 5 bases, with 2 bases lying between them. Germline CDR1 MNHNY, CDR2 SVGAGI (reference sequence). CDR3 length: 10 residues. CDR3 nucleotide sequence: TGTGCCAGCAGTTTGGAGACCCAGTACTTC. This sequence encodes CASSLETQYF.

The gene calls are TRBV5-1 and TRBJ2-2, with TRBD2 as a possible D gene (6 bases). Trimming took 4 bases from V and 7 from J, leaving 20 bases between them. The length of the CDR3 is 16 residues. Germline V gene lookup returns CDR1 SGHRS and CDR2 YFSETQ. CDR3 DNA: TGCGCCAGCAGCCCGGGCCTTAATAGCGGCGTCGGGGAGCTGTTTTTT. It encodes CASSPGLNSGVGELFF.

V is TRBV5-1 and J is TRBJ2-7; the D gene is possibly TRBD1 (5 bases). Between the trimmed V and J ends, which lost 2 bases and 2 bases, there was a span of 14 bases. Germline CDR1 and CDR2: SGHRS and YFSETQ. The CDR3 sequence is 15 residues long. CDR3: CASSFPARETYEQYF. The CDR3 region has the DNA TGCGCCAGCAGCTTCCCTGCCAGGGAAACCTACGAGCAGTACTTC.

The chain has TRBV7-3 and TRBJ1-1, with D unresolved. Germline loops: CDR1 SGHTA, CDR2 FQGTGA. This CDR3 has 14 amino acids. The V end lost 2 bases, the J end lost 1 base, and 8 bases lay between the germline ends. Written as DNA, the CDR3 is TGTGCCAGCAGCTTATCAGGAGAGAACACTGAAGCTTTCTTT. Amino acid sequence: CASSLSGENTEAFF.

The chain has TRBV18 and TRBJ1-5; D is undetermined. Looked up from germline, CDR1 is KGHSH and CDR2 is LQKENI. V was clipped by 6 bases and J by 2 bases, with 11 bases between them. The length of the CDR3 is 14 residues. The DNA of the CDR3 is TGTGCCAGCTCCCAGGACGCGGGCAATCAGCCCCAGCATTTT. Protein product: CASSQDAGNQPQHF. Filled out from reference TRBV18 and TRBJ1-5, the complete variable domain reads NAGVMQNPRHLVRRRGQEARLRCSPMKGHSHVYWYRQLPEEGLKFMVYLQKENIIDESGMPKERFSAEFPKEGPSILRIQQVVRGDSAAYFCASSQDAGNQPQHFGDGTRLSIL.

The gene calls are TRBV7-9 and TRBJ1-2; 7 bases agree with TRBD1. The CDR3 covers 11 residues. CDR1 and CDR2 (germline): SEHNR, FQNEAQ (reference sequence). J lost 6 bases, V lost 6 bases, and 1 base had no gene match. CDR3 DNA: TGTGCCAGCAGGGGACAGAATGGCTACACCTTC. Translation: CASRGQNGYTF.

V and J are TRBV27 and TRBJ1-1; maybe TRBD1 (5 bases). Germline CDR1 is MNHEY and CDR2 is SMNVEV (reference sequence). V shed 7 bases and J shed 2 bases, with 20 bases lying between them. The CDR3 runs 16 residues. The CDR3 sequence: CASISGPGQHNTEAFF. The CDR3 DNA reads as TGTGCCAGCATCTCGGGGCCCGGGCAGCACAACACTGAAGCTTTCTTT.

The count of this clone is one. The chain has TRBV6-4 and TRBJ1-2; D is perhaps TRBD1 (5 bases). V was shortened by 0 bases and J by 5 bases, with 10 bases between the two germline ends. This CDR3 region has 14 residues. Germline lookup yields CDR1 MRHNA and CDR2 SNTAGT. The CDR3 spells CASSDSPGPYGYTF. DNA of the CDR3: TGTGCCAGCAGTGACTCGCCAGGGCCTTATGGCTACACCTTC.

The genes are TRBV6-6 and TRBJ1-1, with D possibly being TRBD1 (5 bases). The V end lost 8 bases, the J end lost 6 bases, and 19 bases lay between the germline ends. Germline V CDR1 and CDR2: MNHNY, SVGAGI (reference sequence). The CDR3 has 14 residues. The DNA for the CDR3 is TGTGCCAGCCGGGGGGGGATTGGGGAGGCTGAAGCTTTCTTT. Amino acid sequence: CASRGGIGEAEAFF.

The CDR3 is CASSPGKSLYSPLHF. For the CDR3, the DNA is TGTGCCAGCAGCCCCGGAAAGTCCCTTTACTCACCCCTCCACTTT. The V call is TRBV6-5, the J call TRBJ1-6, with no clear D. V was pared by 6 bases and J by 10 bases, with 19 bases between. The germline V gene encodes CDR1 MNHEY and CDR2 SVGAGI. The CDR3 sequence is 15 residues long.

This rearrangement joins TRBV6-5 to TRBJ1-6; D call uncertain. The germline V gene encodes CDR1 MNHEY and CDR2 SVGAGI. The CDR3 is 13 residues long. V lost 7 bases and J lost 8, with 12 bases in between. CDR3 DNA sequence: TGTGCCAGCACCGGCTCGAGGCATTCACCCCTCCACTTT. Residues: CASTGSRHSPLHF.

The chain carries TRBV19 and TRBJ2-5; 8 bases match TRBD1. V was clipped by 7 bases and J by 4 bases; unmatched bases: 5. Germline V CDR1 and CDR2: LNHDA, SQIVND (reference sequence). This CDR3 is built from 13 residues. The CDR3 spells CASNSGTGETQYF. The CDR3 nucleotides are TGTGCCAGTAACTCCGGGACAGGAGAGACCCAGTACTTC.

The V and J genes are TRBV15 and TRBJ2-4, with 7 bases fitting TRBD1. The V gene's germline CDR1 is LNHNV and CDR2 YYDKDF (reference sequence). There are 13 residues in the CDR3. J gave up 6 bases and V 6 bases, and 5 bases lay outside the gene matches. CDR3 nucleotides: TGTGCCACCAGAGCGACAGGGATAAACATTCAGTACTTC. Its translation is CATRATGINIQYF.

The V and J genes are TRBV7-8 and TRBJ2-2; 9 nucleotides align to TRBD2. This CDR3 has 15 amino acids. Germline V gene sequence: CDR1 SGHVS, CDR2 FQNEAQ. The trim removed 7 bases at V and 4 bases at J, leaving 7 bases unmatched. The CDR3 loop reads CASIGGRAFTGELFF. CDR3 sequence (DNA): TGTGCCAGCATTGGCGGGAGGGCCTTCACCGGGGAGCTGTTTTTT. The complete variable domain, with remaining parts taken from reference TRBV7-8 and TRBJ2-2, reads GAGVSQSPRYKVAKRGQDVALRCDPISGHVSLFWYQQALGQGPEFLTYFQNEAQLDKSGLPSDRFFAERPEGSVSTLKIQRTQQEDSAVYLCASIGGRAFTGELFFGEGSRLTVL.

V is TRBV18 and J is TRBJ2-7, with D possibly called TRBD1 or TRBD2 (5 bases each). With 3 bases removed from V and 5 bases from J, the gap between germline ends came to 14 bases. There are 14 residues in the CDR3. Germline-derived CDR1 and CDR2 are KGHSH and LQKENI. The CDR3 DNA sequence: TGTGCCAGCTCACCCCGGGACCCTCCTGACGAGCAGTACTTC. Protein product: CASSPRDPPDEQYF.

The chain couples TRBV11-2 to TRBJ2-1; 7 bases fit TRBD2. Germline V gene data show CDR1 as SGHAT and CDR2 as FQNNGV. This CDR3 comprises 14 residues. Trimming took 2 bases from V and 4 from J; bases not matched to a gene: 2. The CDR3 region is CASSLTSAYNEQFF. DNA for the CDR3: TGTGCCAGCAGCTTAACTAGCGCATACAATGAGCAGTTCTTC.

The chain recombines TRBV10-2 with TRBJ2-1, with D possibly being TRBD2 (6 bases). V lost 3 bases to trimming and J lost 5 bases, with 11 bases between them. The CDR3 has 14 amino acids. CDR1 WSHSY and CDR2 SAAADI come from the germline V gene. CDR3 DNA sequence: TGCGCCAGCAGTGACCCGGGAGTTAACAATGAGCAGTTCTTC. Its protein is CASSDPGVNNEQFF.